These 26 T cell receptor beta chains originate from one sample sequenced in a study of cytomegalovirus exposure and HLA in healthy donors. This PCR relied on a set of 60 Vbeta primers and 13 Jbeta primers. Profiled with immunoSEQ multiplex PCR; TCRdb holds only in-frame clones, not every one. This sample carries 110,000 to 150,000 clones, approximately 80% of them seen once, and the ten largest clones take under 4.5%. Material: PBMCs. These TCRs come from a man younger than 35 in good health and CMV-seronegative.

The rearrangement links TRBV7-3 to TRBJ2-3; D unresolved. The ends were cut back, 1 base at V and 3 bases at J, with 5 bases in the middle. Germline values: CDR1 SGHTA, CDR2 FQGTGA. The CDR3 loop spans 13 amino acids. CDR3 residues: CASSLKLTDTQYF. The CDR3 DNA sequence: TGTGCCAGCAGCTTAAAACTAACAGATACGCAGTATTTT. Combining the CDR3 with reference TRBV7-3 and TRBJ2-3 gives the whole variable domain GAGVSQTPSNKVTEKGKYVELRCDPISGHTALYWYRQSLGQGPEFLIYFQGTGAADDSGLPNDRFFAVRPEGSVSTLKIQRTERGDSAVYLCASSLKLTDTQYFGPGTRLTVL.

This chain joins TRBV5-1 and TRBJ1-2; 10 bases are a match to TRBD1. The length of the CDR3 is 14 residues. Germline V gives CDR1 SGHRS, CDR2 YFSETQ. Losses at the gene ends were 2 bases for V and 8 bases for J; bases not matched to a gene: 6. The CDR3 protein is CASSLATGGLGYTF. CDR3 in DNA: TGCGCCAGCAGCTTAGCGACAGGGGGCTTGGGCTACACCTTC. Drawing the rest from reference TRBV5-1 and TRBJ1-2, the complete variable domain is KAGVTQTPRYLIKTRGQQVTLSCSPISGHRSVSWYQQTPGQGLQFLFEYFSETQRNKGNFPGRFSGRQFSNSRSEMNVSTLELGDSALYLCASSLATGGLGYTFGSGTRLTVV.

The table lists this clone with a count of one. V usage is TRBV5-8 and J usage is TRBJ1-4; D is undetermined. V dropped 4 bases and J dropped 2 bases, with 15 bases sitting between them. Looked up from germline, CDR1 is SGHTS and CDR2 is YDEGEE. The CDR3 covers 16 residues. The chain's CDR3 is CASSPGGSVTNEKLFF. The DNA of the CDR3 is TGTGCCAGCAGCCCCGGAGGGTCAGTTACTAATGAAAAACTGTTTTTT.

The chain joins TRBV28 to TRBJ2-7; D gene unclear. V lost 6 bases to trimming and J lost 7 bases, with 10 bases between them. CDR1 is MDHEN, CDR2 SYDVKM, per germline. The CDR3 has 11 amino acids. The CDR3 reads CASSEAWEQYF. CDR3 bases: TGTGCCAGCAGCGAGGCGTGGGAGCAGTACTTC.

Here the CDR3 DNA reads TGCGCCAGCAGTCCGGGACTCCGATCCCCGGGCAATGAGCAGTTCTTC. Encoded protein: CASSPGLRSPGNEQFF. V is TRBV5-1 and J is TRBJ2-1; D is possibly TRBD2 (6 bases). V lost 5 bases and J 6 bases, leaving 21 bases between the germline ends. Looked up from germline, CDR1 is SGHRS and CDR2 is YFSETQ. The CDR3 spans 16 residues.

There are a few counts of this clone. This rearrangement joins TRBV6-1 to TRBJ2-7; the match to TRBD1 covers 10 bases. The CDR3 totals 15 residues. V shed 4 bases, J shed 7 bases, and the junction held 10 bases outside the gene matches. Germline loops: CDR1 MNHNS, CDR2 SASEGT. CDR3 region: CASSARTGGSGEQYF. The CDR3 coding sequence is TGTGCCAGCAGTGCCCGGACAGGGGGATCGGGAGAGCAGTACTTC.

The chain has TRBV30 and TRBJ2-1; 8 nucleotides line up with TRBD2. After removal of 7 bases from V and 10 bases from J, the junction contained 9 bases not matched to a gene. This CDR3 has 12 amino acids. Per the germline V gene, CDR1 is GTSNPN and CDR2 is SVGIG (reference sequence). In nucleotides, the CDR3 is TGTGCCTACTCCCGGGGGGGGACAGAGCAGTTCTTC. Protein sequence: CAYSRGGTEQFF.

This clone was counted a few times. V usage is TRBV18 and J usage is TRBJ1-3; D is ambiguous. Germline CDR1 and CDR2: KGHSH and LQKENI. V lost 5 bases and J 0 bases, leaving 17 bases between the germline ends. The CDR3 has 17 residues. CDR3 loop: CASSSRVGVRSGNTIYF. The CDR3 DNA sequence: TGTGCCAGCTCATCCCGGGTCGGGGTCCGCTCTGGAAACACCATATATTTT.

J is TRBJ1-1 and V is TRBV28, with 8 positions matching TRBD1. V shed 6 bases and J 6 bases; nucleotides not matched to a gene: 6. CDR1 and CDR2 from the germline V gene are MDHEN and SYDVKM. CDR3 length: 13 residues. The DNA for the CDR3 is TGTGCCAGCAGGGGGACAGGTCAATCTGAAGCTTTCTTT. It specifies CASRGTGQSEAFF.

This chain joins TRBV28 and TRBJ2-7; 13 bases are a match to TRBD2. The V and J ends lost 6 bases and 4 bases, in that order; junction bases with no gene match: 15. The germline V gene has CDR1 MDHEN and CDR2 SYDVKM. The CDR3 runs 18 residues. This CDR3 reads CASSTPDGLAGDWYEQYF. The CDR3 DNA is TGTGCCAGCAGCACACCTGACGGACTAGCGGGAGATTGGTACGAGCAGTACTTC.

The rearrangement links TRBV18 to TRBJ1-1, with TRBD1 identical over 7 bases. CDR1 is KGHSH, CDR2 LQKENI, per germline. The CDR3 covers 15 residues. V lost 4 bases, J lost 6 bases, and 11 bases stayed unmatched. CDR3 sequence: CASSHTQGQSSEAFF. CDR3 bases: TGTGCCAGCTCACACACGCAGGGACAGTCTTCTGAAGCTTTCTTT. Complete variable domain (other parts from reference TRBV18 and TRBJ1-1): NAGVMQNPRHLVRRRGQEARLRCSPMKGHSHVYWYRQLPEEGLKFMVYLQKENIIDESGMPKERFSAEFPKEGPSILRIQQVVRGDSAAYFCASSHTQGQSSEAFFGQGTRLTVV.

V and J are TRBV28 and TRBJ2-3, with 13 bases aligning to TRBD2. V shed 3 bases, J shed 1 base, and the junction held 10 bases outside the gene matches. CDR1 is MDHEN, CDR2 SYDVKM, per germline. CDR3 length: 19 amino acids. The CDR3 coding sequence is TGTGCCAGCAGTTTCGGGGGTGGACTAGCGGGAGTCGGCACAGATACGCAGTATTTT. It encodes CASSFGGGLAGVGTDTQYF. The whole variable domain, filled in from reference TRBV28 and TRBJ2-3, reads DVKVTQSSRYLVKRTGEKVFLECVQDMDHENMFWYRQDPGLGLRLIYFSYDVKMKEKGDIPEGYSVSREKKERFSLILESASTNQTSMYLCASSFGGGLAGVGTDTQYFGPGTRLTVL.

V gene TRBV9 combines with J gene TRBJ1-1; TRBD1 matches 9 bases. From germline, CDR1 is SGDLS and CDR2 YYNGEE. The junction had 5 bases not matched to a gene; V was cut back by 3 bases and J by 5 bases. CDR3 length: 14 residues. The CDR3 DNA reads as TGTGCCAGCAGCGGGGGGACAGGGTCGACTGAAGCTTTCTTT. Translated, it gives CASSGGTGSTEAFF.

Here the CDR3 reads CAWFRFSYNEQFF. CDR3 coding DNA: TGTGCCTGGTTCCGGTTTTCCTACAATGAGCAGTTCTTC. The chain is built from TRBV30 and TRBJ2-1; D gene ambiguous. The CDR3 is made up of 13 amino acids. The germline V and J ends were trimmed by 5 bases and 1 base, with 9 bases remaining between them. Germline CDR1 GTSNPN, CDR2 SVGIG (reference sequence).

The genes are TRBV10-2 and TRBJ1-5; TRBD1 is a possible D gene (6 bases). Deletions cut 4 bases from V and 2 bases from J, with 21 bases between. The CDR3 runs to 18 residues. Germline V gives CDR1 WSHSY, CDR2 SAAADI. The CDR3 spells CASSGPPTTGGGNQPQHF. The CDR3 nucleotides read TGCGCCAGCAGTGGGCCACCTACGACAGGCGGAGGCAATCAGCCCCAGCATTTT.

This clone was observed once. The CDR3 DNA reads as TGTGCCAGCAGCTTAGGGACAGCAAACTATGGCTACACCTTC. It encodes CASSLGTANYGYTF. The rearrangement joins TRBV7-9 to TRBJ1-2; a weak D match, TRBD1 (6 bases). V was trimmed by 1 base and J by 2 bases, leaving 8 bases between them. Germline V lookup: CDR1 SEHNR, CDR2 FQNEAQ (reference sequence). This CDR3 has 14 residues.

This clone turned up a few times. This sequence joins TRBV7-2 and TRBJ2-7, with D perhaps matching TRBD2 (7 bases). CDR3 length: 15 amino acids. V lost 5 bases and J lost 4, with 18 bases in between. The germline V gene encodes CDR1 SGHTA and CDR2 FQGNSA. The DNA of the CDR3 is TGTGCCAGCAGCAACCGAGGGGGGGGCCTTTACGAGCAGTACTTC. Translation: CASSNRGGGLYEQYF.

This clone occurred once. The gene calls are TRBV28 and TRBJ2-5; no clear D. The V gene's germline CDR1 is MDHEN and CDR2 SYDVKM. Trimming took off 4 bases at V and 5 bases at J, with 14 bases between the two ends. The CDR3 is 14 residues long. CDR3 protein: CASSSSPSVETQYF. CDR3 coding DNA: TGTGCCAGCAGTTCCTCTCCGTCTGTGGAGACCCAGTACTTC.

V gene TRBV9 combines with J gene TRBJ2-1; D gene uncertain. Germline-derived CDR1 and CDR2 are SGDLS and YYNGEE. This CDR3 comprises 11 residues. V was cut by 3 bases and J by 8 bases, with 6 bases left in between. CDR3 bases: TGTGCCAGCAGCGAGCTCGATGAGCAGTTCTTC. Amino acids: CASSELDEQFF.

This clone came up a few times. V is TRBV2 and J is TRBJ2-1, with 7 nucleotides matching TRBD1. V lost 5 bases and J lost 1; bases outside the gene matches: 5. The CDR3 length is 15 residues. CDR1 SNHLY and CDR2 FYNNEI come from the germline V gene. CDR3: CASSTSGQSYNEQFF. The DNA for the CDR3 is TGTGCCAGCAGTACCTCGGGACAGTCCTACAATGAGCAGTTCTTC. The full variable domain, completed using reference TRBV2 and TRBJ2-1, is EPEVTQTPSHQVTQMGQEVILRCVPISNHLYFYWYRQILGQKVEFLVSFYNNEISEKSEIFDDQFSVERPDGSNFTLKIRSTKLEDSAMYFCASSTSGQSYNEQFFGPGTRLTVL.

CDR3 sequence (DNA): TGTGCCAGCAGCGTCGGGCCAGGGCGTAACAATGAGCAGTTCTTC. Its translation is CASSVGPGRNNEQFF. This chain links TRBV9 with TRBJ2-1; D may be TRBD1 (5 bases). Germline CDR1 reads SGDLS; CDR2 reads YYNGEE. V dropped 2 bases and J dropped 5 bases, with 14 bases sitting between them. The CDR3 loop spans 15 amino acids.

Here the CDR3 reads CASSIEQGAGYEQYF. CDR3 nucleotide sequence: TGTGCCAGTAGTATTGAACAGGGGGCCGGGTACGAGCAGTACTTC. The chain recombines TRBV19 with TRBJ2-7; TRBD1 agrees at 9 bases. This CDR3 has 15 residues. Trimming cost V 3 bases and J 4 bases; bases outside gene matches: 7. Germline V gene lookup returns CDR1 LNHDA and CDR2 SQIVND (reference sequence).

The chain carries TRBV7-9 and TRBJ2-7, with D tentatively TRBD1 (6 bases). The CDR3 spans 14 residues. Germline assignment: CDR1 SEHNR and CDR2 FQNEAQ (reference sequence). V lost 3 bases, J lost 6 bases, and 15 bases lay in between. In nucleotides, the CDR3 is TGTGCCAGCAGCTTGCTGGGGGACAATGGCGAGCAGTACTTC. As protein: CASSLLGDNGEQYF.

The V gene is TRBV5-1, the J gene TRBJ1-2; 8 bases align to TRBD1. V lost 4 bases to trimming and J lost 3 bases; unmatched junction nucleotides: 8. Germline V gene lookup returns CDR1 SGHRS and CDR2 YFSETQ. This CDR3 spans 15 amino acids. The CDR3, as DNA: TGCGCCAGCAGCCAGGGACAGGATCCCCACTATGGCTACACCTTC. It specifies CASSQGQDPHYGYTF.

The chain has TRBV7-3 and TRBJ2-5; 11 nucleotides align to TRBD2. CDR3 length: 15 amino acids. Germline CDR1 SGHTA, CDR2 FQGTGA. Losses at the gene ends were 3 bases for V and 5 bases for J; bases not matched to a gene: 5. DNA of the CDR3: TGTGCCAGCAGCTTGCTAGCGGGGGGAGGGGAGACCCAGTACTTC. Translating gives CASSLLAGGGETQYF.

The chain recombines TRBV19 with TRBJ2-7, with 11 nucleotides matching TRBD1. Per germline, CDR1 LNHDA and CDR2 SQIVND (reference sequence). This CDR3 region has 14 residues. Trimming took 6 bases from V and 5 from J; bases not matched to a gene: 6. The CDR3 region is CASSGRTGGNEQYF. CDR3 DNA sequence: TGTGCCAGTAGCGGACGGACAGGGGGCAACGAGCAGTACTTC. Based on the CDR3 plus reference TRBV19 and TRBJ2-7, the full variable domain is DGGITQSPKYLFRKEGQNVTLSCEQNLNHDAMYWYRQDPGQGLRLIYYSQIVNDFQKGDIAEGYSVSREKKESFPLTVTSAQKNPTAFYLCASSGRTGGNEQYFGPGTRLTVT.